The present entry profiles one T cell receptor (beta chain) with its context. This entry belongs to a study of blood T cell repertoires in COVID-19. Study at large: COVID-19 samples from acute and convalescent phases originated in the United States, Italy and Spain.

The CDR3 runs 14 residues. Germline CDR1 is DFQATT and CDR2 is SNEGSKA (reference sequence). Trimming took 3 bases from V and 3 from J; bases not matched to a gene: 6. TCRdb's table, derived via immunoSEQ multiplex PCR, lists solely in-frame clones and lacks some. The repertoire holds 72,000 or so clones, with 65% to 90% as singletons. The receptor's source is a man older than 75 with active COVID-19. Material: peripheral blood. This rearrangement joins TRBV20-1 to TRBJ2-3, with 7 nucleotides matching TRBD2. This CDR3 is CSASVRETTDTQYF. Written as DNA, the CDR3 is TGCAGTGCTAGTGTGCGGGAGACGACAGATACGCAGTATTTT.